The T cell receptor (beta chain) under discussion was sequenced for a study of shared clonotypes between healthy human individuals. Study details: The study used three CD4 naive, three CD4 memory, two CD8 naive and one CD8 memory plate per donor.

The CDR3 extends over 14 amino acids. V lost 7 bases and J lost 7; bases outside the gene matches: 11. CDR1 is MDHEN and CDR2 is SYDVKM in the germline V gene. The repertoire was sequenced with immunoSEQ multiplex PCR; TCRdb's copy has only in-frame clones and lacks some. The sample contains about 2.4 million clones, 80% to 95% of which appear only once. A single count supports this clone. This sequence originates from a man between 18 and 35 years old in good health. Some clones in this sample may be carry-over from other donors' samples. The chain is built from TRBV28 and TRBJ2-7; 9 bases line up with TRBD2. The sample was naive CD4+ T cells from PBMCs. Stated subset: CD45RA+ positively selected. CDR3: CASTAGGTSLEQYF. CDR3 DNA sequence: TGTGCCAGCACCGCAGGAGGGACTAGCTTAGAGCAGTACTTC.